One and the same sample provided the 26 T cell receptor beta chains below, sequenced in a study of shared clonotypes between healthy human individuals. The naive CD8 population came from CD45RO-negative cells selected for CCR7, without terminally differentiated effector memory CD45RA+ cells. Libraries were prepared by immunoSEQ multiplex PCR; TCRdb keeps only in-frame clonotypes and omits some of them. The sample lists 630,000 or so clones, roughly 98% seen once, with roughly 0.29% in the top ten. Material for sequencing was naive CD8+ T cells sorted from blood. Every receptor here comes from a man under 40 in good health.

V is TRBV11-2 and J is TRBJ1-2; D unresolved. V gave up 0 bases and J gave up 0 bases, with 14 bases separating them. The CDR3 sequence is 17 residues long. Germline values: CDR1 SGHAT, CDR2 FQNNGV. CDR3 in amino acids: CASSLDPAAAPNYGYTF. CDR3 DNA sequence: TGTGCCAGCAGCTTAGATCCCGCCGCGGCCCCTAACTATGGCTACACCTTC. Filled out from reference TRBV11-2 and TRBJ1-2, the complete variable domain reads EAGVAQSPRYKIIEKRQSVAFWCNPISGHATLYWYQQILGQGPKLLIQFQNNGVVDDSQLPKDRFSAERLKGVDSTLKIQPAKLEDSAVYLCASSLDPAAAPNYGYTFGSGTRLTVV.

V and J are TRBV5-6 and TRBJ1-5; D unresolved. The CDR3 runs 15 residues. Germline V gene sequence: CDR1 SGHDT, CDR2 YYEEEE. V was cut by 3 bases and J by 0 bases, with 10 bases left in between. The CDR3, as DNA: TGTGCCAGCAGCTCGGGAGGGAATAGCAATCAGCCCCAGCATTTT. Translated: CASSSGGNSNQPQHF.

This sequence joins TRBV7-6 and TRBJ1-3, with 7 bases fitting TRBD1. The germline V gene encodes CDR1 SGHVS and CDR2 FNYEAQ. CDR3 length equals 16 residues. J gave up 4 bases and V 1 base, and 7 bases lay outside the gene matches. Here the CDR3 reads CASSLGIGTVGNTIYF. CDR3 DNA sequence: TGTGCCAGCAGCTTAGGTATTGGGACAGTCGGAAACACCATATATTTT.

The rearrangement joins TRBV15 to TRBJ2-3; TRBD2 matches at 9 bases. Germline CDR1 and CDR2: LNHNV and YYDKDF (reference sequence). V shed 4 bases, J shed 4 bases, and the junction held 6 bases outside the gene matches. The CDR3 consists of 15 residues. The CDR3 DNA reads TGTGCCACCAGCATAGATAGCGGGAGCCCAGATACGCAGTATTTT. This gives the protein CATSIDSGSPDTQYF.

In its sample, this clone was seen once. V gene TRBV29-1 combines with J gene TRBJ2-7, with 8 bases identical to TRBD1. Per the germline V gene, CDR1 is SQVTM and CDR2 is ANQGSEA. The CDR3 consists of 11 residues. With 7 bases clipped from V and 10 bases from J, the junction kept 9 bases outside the gene matches. For the CDR3, the DNA is TGCAGCGGTGCAGGACAGGGTATTCAGTACTTC. The encoded protein is CSGAGQGIQYF.

The rearrangement joins TRBV7-9 to TRBJ2-5, with 12 bases lining up with TRBD2. Unmatched junction bases numbered 9, after V lost 5 bases and J lost 2 bases. Germline values: CDR1 SEHNR, CDR2 FQNEAQ (reference sequence). The CDR3 has 17 residues. In nucleotides, the CDR3 is TGTGCCAGCAGCCTCGGGACTAGCGGGCGATTGCAAGAGACCCAGTACTTC. Its translation is CASSLGTSGRLQETQYF. The entire variable domain, with the rest obtained from reference TRBV7-9 and TRBJ2-5, is as follows: DTGVSQNPRHKITKRGQNVTFRCDPISEHNRLYWYRQTLGQGPEFLTYFQNEAQLEKSRLLSDRFSAERPKGSFSTLEIQRTEQGDSAMYLCASSLGTSGRLQETQYFGPGTRLLVL.

This chain links TRBV14 with TRBJ2-4; D ambiguous. This CDR3 is built from 18 residues. Germline V gene data show CDR1 as SGHDN and CDR2 as FVKESK. V lost 3 bases and J lost 0, with 18 bases in between. This chain's CDR3 is CASSQRPSLGLAKNIQYF. The CDR3 region has the DNA TGTGCCAGCAGCCAGAGACCTTCTCTGGGCCTAGCCAAAAACATTCAGTACTTC.

This chain uses TRBV4-3 with TRBJ1-1; 7 bases map to TRBD1. The CDR3 has 14 residues. J lost 4 bases, V lost 1 base, and 3 bases had no gene match. CDR1 and CDR2 (germline): LGHNA, YSLEER. Written as DNA, the CDR3 is TGCGCCAGCAGCCAAGGACAGGGAGCCACTGAAGCTTTCTTT. As protein: CASSQGQGATEAFF.

The V call is TRBV4-1, the J call TRBJ1-5; D unclear. This CDR3 has 18 residues. The germline V gene has CDR1 MGHRA and CDR2 YSYEKL. Trimming took 0 bases from V and 4 from J, leaving 19 bases between them. The CDR3 nucleotides read TGCGCCAGCAGCCAAGATCTTCCTGAGCGAAGAATAAATCAGCCCCAGCATTTT. Residues: CASSQDLPERRINQPQHF.

This clone appeared a single time. The chain uses TRBV4-1 and TRBJ2-1; no clear D gene. V was pared by 5 bases and J by 5 bases, with 7 bases between. CDR1 and CDR2 (germline): MGHRA, YSYEKL. This CDR3 has 12 residues. CDR3 nucleotides: TGCGCCAGCAGCGTTATCAACAATGAGCAGTTCTTC. This translates into CASSVINNEQFF.

The rearrangement joins TRBV11-2 to TRBJ2-7; 7 bases line up with TRBD1. Trimming took 5 bases from V and 3 from J; bases not matched to a gene: 10. The germline V gene encodes CDR1 SGHAT and CDR2 FQNNGV. The CDR3 spans 15 residues. The CDR3 nucleotides are TGTGCCAGCAGCACCACCACGACAGGGTACTACGAGCAGTACTTC. As protein: CASSTTTTGYYEQYF.

This clone was observed a single time. The chain has TRBV28 and TRBJ2-7, with a weak D call TRBD1 (5 bases). V lost 3 bases to trimming and J lost 6 bases, with 12 bases between them. The CDR3 spans 13 residues. The germline V gene encodes CDR1 MDHEN and CDR2 SYDVKM. The CDR3 nucleotides read TGTGCCAGCAGTTTTATGCCAGGGCTCGAGCAGTACTTC. As protein: CASSFMPGLEQYF.

This chain connects TRBV13 to TRBJ2-7; D is undetermined. In germline, CDR1 is PRHDT, CDR2 FYEKMQ (reference sequence). The CDR3 runs to 13 residues. The germline V and J ends were trimmed by 4 bases and 0 bases, with 7 bases remaining between them. The CDR3 here is CASSSGYSYEQYF. Here the CDR3 DNA reads TGTGCCAGCAGCTCCGGATACTCCTACGAGCAGTACTTC.

Only one count was recorded for this clone. This rearrangement joins TRBV10-2 to TRBJ2-1; possible D gene TRBD2, 5 bases. Germline V gene sequence: CDR1 WSHSY, CDR2 SAAADI. With 2 bases removed from V and 8 bases from J, the gap between germline ends came to 7 bases. This CDR3 is 12 amino acids long. The CDR3 nucleotides are TGCGCCAGCAGTGAGGGAGGCTATGAGCAGTTCTTC. Protein product: CASSEGGYEQFF.

V is TRBV5-5 and J is TRBJ2-7; 10 bases fit TRBD1. The CDR3 spans 19 residues. Germline loops: CDR1 SGHKS, CDR2 YYEKEE (reference sequence). J gave up 0 bases and V 2 bases, and 14 bases lay outside the gene matches. The CDR3 DNA reads as TGTGCCAGCAGCTTTAGTGACAGGGGGCCCGAGCGGCTCTCCTACGAGCAGTACTTC. Translating it yields CASSFSDRGPERLSYEQYF.

The CDR3 coding sequence is TGTGCCAGCACTGGGGCGGGGCTCGTGGACCATGGCTACACCTTC. This codes for CASTGAGLVDHGYTF. J is TRBJ1-2 and V is TRBV9; perhaps TRBD1 as D (5 bases). V was clipped by 6 bases and J by 6 bases, with 21 bases between them. The V gene's germline CDR1 is SGDLS and CDR2 YYNGEE. CDR3 length: 15 amino acids.

This chain uses TRBV18 with TRBJ2-7; TRBD2 aligns across 12 bases. CDR3 length: 15 amino acids. Unmatched junction bases numbered 5, after V lost 4 bases and J lost 4 bases. CDR1 and CDR2 (germline): KGHSH, LQKENI. The CDR3 is CASSLKTSGGYEQYF. The DNA for the CDR3 is TGTGCCAGCTCACTCAAGACTAGCGGGGGATACGAGCAGTACTTC.

This clone appeared a single time. The CDR3 here is CSCRANRTGELFF. Written as DNA, the CDR3 is TGCAGCTGCAGGGCGAATCGCACCGGGGAGCTGTTTTTT. This rearrangement joins TRBV29-1 to TRBJ2-2; D might be TRBD1 (5 bases). This CDR3 contains 13 residues. V lost 8 bases and J lost 4, with 14 bases in between. Germline assignment: CDR1 SQVTM and CDR2 ANQGSEA.

This clone was recorded a few times. The rearrangement uses TRBV6-5 and TRBJ2-1, with 9 bases lining up with TRBD1. CDR1 and CDR2 (germline): MNHEY, SVGAGI. The CDR3 length is 15 residues. V gave up 5 bases and J gave up 4 bases; unmatched junction bases: 6. The CDR3 spells CASSPGTGHYNEQFF. The CDR3 DNA reads as TGTGCCAGCAGTCCCGGGACAGGGCATTACAATGAGCAGTTCTTC.

The chain has TRBV29-1 and TRBJ2-5; 10 bases line up with TRBD2. The CDR3 runs 15 residues. The V segment lost 5 bases and the J segment 5 bases; nucleotides outside the gene matches: 11. From germline, CDR1 is SQVTM and CDR2 ANQGSEA. CDR3 in amino acids: CSVRHSSGSGETQYF. The CDR3 nucleotides read TGCAGCGTTCGCCATTCTAGCGGGAGTGGGGAGACCCAGTACTTC.

This chain connects TRBV2 to TRBJ1-2; weak D call: TRBD1 (6 bases). The V end lost 7 bases, the J end lost 13 bases, and 16 bases lay between the germline ends. The CDR3 is 11 amino acids. Germline assignment: CDR1 SNHLY and CDR2 FYNNEI. CDR3 in amino acids: CASTGWTELTF. In DNA form, the CDR3 reads TGTGCCAGCACCGGCTGGACAGAACTCACCTTC.

The chain carries TRBV2 and TRBJ2-2; no firm D call. Per germline, CDR1 SNHLY and CDR2 FYNNEI. The germline V and J ends were trimmed by 7 bases and 0 bases, with 9 bases remaining between them. This CDR3 has 14 residues. CDR3 protein: CASNAHTNTGELFF. The CDR3 DNA sequence: TGTGCCAGCAATGCGCACACGAACACCGGGGAGCTGTTTTTT.

As for this clone: The junction shows a germline mismatch at one end, possibly a read error. CDR3 bases: TGTGCTAGCAGCTTTCGGAGAGGCTACGAGCAGTACTTC. Its translation: CASSFRRGYEQYF. V gene TRBV7-7 combines with J gene TRBJ2-7; D gene unclear. Germline CDR1 and CDR2: SSHAT and FNYEAQ (reference sequence). The CDR3 has 13 amino acids.

CDR3 sequence: CASSYLAGNNGEQFF. The CDR3 DNA follows: TGTGCCAGCAGTTATCTAGCGGGAAATAATGGTGAGCAGTTCTTC. This rearrangement joins TRBV6-6 to TRBJ2-1, with 9 positions matching TRBD2. This CDR3 comprises 15 residues. The junction had 9 bases not matched to a gene; V was cut back by 3 bases and J by 9 bases. Germline loops: CDR1 MNHNY, CDR2 SVGAGI (reference sequence).

The chain recombines TRBV9 with TRBJ2-1; 8 nucleotides line up with TRBD2. V shed 4 bases and J 4 bases; nucleotides not matched to a gene: 16. CDR1 is SGDLS, CDR2 YYNGEE, per germline. The CDR3 totals 18 residues. CDR3 DNA sequence: TGTGCCAGCAGCCCCCATAGGGGAGCGGGAGTAACATACAATGAGCAGTTCTTC. Its translation: CASSPHRGAGVTYNEQFF.

The chain joins TRBV5-4 to TRBJ1-1, with a weak D call TRBD1 (5 bases). Germline loops: CDR1 SGHNT, CDR2 YYREEE (reference sequence). The CDR3 runs 14 residues. The V end was cut by 0 bases, the J end by 4 bases, with 10 bases between. The DNA for the CDR3 is TGTGCCAGCAGCTTGGGGGGGGAGGGCACTGAAGCTTTCTTT. It codes for CASSLGGEGTEAFF. The variable domain in full, with the rest retrieved from reference TRBV5-4 and TRBJ1-1, is ETGVTQSPTHLIKTRGQQVTLRCSSQSGHNTVSWYQQALGQGPQFIFQYYREEENGRGNFPPRFSGLQFPNYSSELNVNALELDDSALYLCASSLGGEGTEAFFGQGTRLTVV.